This T cell receptor beta chain was identified in a study of T cells after somatic rescue of genetic block. Sequenced by immunoSEQ multiplex PCR; TCRdb stores in-frame clones only, minus some. The data contain around 100,000 clones, 90% to 95% of them singletons. Germline V CDR1 and CDR2: SGHVS, FNYEAQ. The CDR3 runs to 16 residues. Germline trimming cut 3 bases from V and 3 bases from J; bases unmatched to any gene: 10. Source material: peripheral blood mononuclear cells (PBMCs). The TCR sequence derives from a woman under 30. The chain combines TRBV7-6 with TRBJ2-7, with 8 bases lining up with TRBD1. Here the CDR3 DNA reads TGTGCCAGCAGCTTGGGTCGAGACAGGGGAAACTACGAGCAGTACTTC. As protein: CASSLGRDRGNYEQYF.